Below, 22 T cell receptor beta chains from the same sample are listed, as sequenced in a study of vaccination and CD4 T cells after COVID-19. Treatment noted: approximately nine-day PBMC culture with coronavirus spike peptide pools or control peptides (ViraFEST assay). Oncomine TCR Beta short-read sequencing was applied to DNA from cultured CD4+ T cells. TCRdb reanalysed the PCR reads using MiXCR and keeps one entry per CDR3 protein. The sample has 15,000 to 20,000 distinct CDR3 sequences, roughly 64% seen once. Their cognate antigens are unknown. Sequencing was carried out using CD4+ T cells from blood, cultured in vitro. The receptor source for this set is a human donor who had recovered from COVID-19.

This rearrangement joins TRBV24-1 to TRBJ2-1; 10 nucleotides line up with TRBD2. The CDR3 sequence is 17 residues long. J lost 4 bases, V lost 2 bases, and 7 bases had no gene match. The germline CDR1 and CDR2 sequences are KGHDR and SFDVKD. The chain's CDR3 is CATSDSASGSKYNEQFF. The CDR3 nucleotides read TGTGCCACCAGTGATTCCGCTAGCGGGAGTAAGTACAATGAGCAGTTCTTC.

This chain joins TRBV20-1 and TRBJ2-7; TRBD2 matches 8 bases. The germline CDR1 and CDR2 sequences are DFQATT and SNEGSKA (reference sequence). The CDR3 is made up of 14 amino acids. Trimming cost V 5 bases and J 8 bases; bases outside gene matches: 14. CDR3 protein: CSAGVAGSTTKQYF. The CDR3 nucleotides are TGCAGTGCTGGGGTAGCGGGAAGTACTACGAAGCAGTACTTC.

This chain connects TRBV20-1 to TRBJ1-1, with 7 bases aligning to TRBD1. The germline gives CDR1 DFQATT, CDR2 SNEGSKA (reference sequence). With V trimmed by 3 bases and J by 8 bases, 12 bases remained unmatched. The CDR3 totals 14 residues. CDR3 coding DNA: TGCAGTGCTAGGGCGACAGGGTCGGTCAAGGAAGCTTTCTTT. As protein: CSARATGSVKEAFF.

This clonotype was seen more than once but under ten times. The chain is built from TRBV20-1 and TRBJ2-2; 7 bases fit TRBD1. The V gene end was trimmed by 6 bases and the J gene end by 8 bases; junction bases not matched to a gene: 9. Germline V gene data show CDR1 as DFQATT and CDR2 as SNEGSKA (reference sequence). The CDR3 length is 13 residues. The DNA of the CDR3 is TGCAGTGCGCCAGACAGGGCTTCTGGGGAGCTGTTTTTT. This translates into CSAPDRASGELFF.

The genes are TRBV28 and TRBJ1-2, with D possibly being TRBD1 (5 bases). The CDR3 is made up of 15 amino acids. CDR1 and CDR2 (germline): MDHEN, SYDVKM. The V end was cut by 3 bases, the J end by 2 bases, with 13 bases between. The DNA of the CDR3 is TGTGCCAGCAGTTTGGAGGCAGGGAACAACTATGGCTACACCTTC. Translation gives CASSLEAGNNYGYTF.

The chain recombines TRBV20-1 with TRBJ1-5; D gene ambiguous. Germline lookup yields CDR1 DFQATT and CDR2 SNEGSKA (reference sequence). The CDR3 sequence is 12 residues long. Trimming took off 0 bases at V and 5 bases at J, with 5 bases between the two ends. This chain's CDR3 is CSARDLDQPQHF. CDR3 coding DNA: TGCAGTGCTAGAGATCTCGATCAGCCCCAGCATTTT.

The chain is built from TRBV2 and TRBJ2-2; D is perhaps TRBD2 (5 bases). CDR3 size: 14 residues. Trimming shortened V by 6 bases and J by 2 bases, and 10 bases separated the two germline ends. The germline V gene encodes CDR1 SNHLY and CDR2 FYNNEI. DNA of the CDR3: TGTGCCAGCAGAGGAGGAACAAACACCGGGGAGCTGTTTTTT. It encodes CASRGGTNTGELFF.

V usage is TRBV2 and J usage is TRBJ2-5; the match to TRBD2 covers 7 bases. The CDR3 extends over 13 amino acids. CDR1 is SNHLY and CDR2 is FYNNEI in the germline V gene. V shed 7 bases, J shed 5 bases, and the junction held 7 bases outside the gene matches. In DNA form, the CDR3 reads TGTGCCAGCAACGGACTAGAGATGGAGACCCAGTACTTC. This sequence encodes CASNGLEMETQYF.

Only a few counts were recorded for this clonotype. The rearrangement uses TRBV21-1 and TRBJ2-2; TRBD2 reflects the table's D call only, with no check against the DNA. TRBV21-1 is an annotated pseudogene. The CDR3 length is 19 residues. CDR3 amino acids: CASSKGHRRAVGNTGELFF. CDR3 DNA: TGTGCCAGCAGCAAAGGCCACAGAAGAGCGGTCGGAAACACCGGGGAGCTGTTTTTT.

This rearrangement joins TRBV7-3 to TRBJ2-2, with no clear D. V was pared by 2 bases and J by 7 bases, with 5 bases between. The germline gives CDR1 SGHTA, CDR2 FQGTGA. There are 12 residues in the CDR3. Here the CDR3 reads CASSLYLGELFF. CDR3 coding DNA: TGTGCCAGCAGCTTATACCTCGGGGAGCTGTTTTTT.

The chain links TRBV2 to TRBJ2-2; 12 nucleotides line up with TRBD2. This CDR3 spans 16 amino acids. CDR1 SNHLY and CDR2 FYNNEI come from the germline V gene. With V trimmed by 4 bases and J by 4 bases, 4 bases remained unmatched. This CDR3 is CASSAMGLAGTGELFF. In DNA form, the CDR3 reads TGTGCCAGCAGTGCGATGGGACTAGCGGGCACCGGGGAGCTGTTTTTT.

This clonotype has a handful of counts. The rearrangement joins TRBV20-1 to TRBJ2-3; no clear D. Germline V gene data show CDR1 as DFQATT and CDR2 as SNEGSKA (reference sequence). The CDR3 consists of 12 residues. The ends were cut back, 7 bases at V and 0 bases at J, with 8 bases in the middle. CDR3 nucleotide sequence: TGCAGTGTTCCCGATAGCACAGATACGCAGTATTTT. It translates to CSVPDSTDTQYF.

This clonotype came up a few times. This chain links TRBV28 with TRBJ1-5; 7 nucleotides align to TRBD1. Per the germline V gene, CDR1 is MDHEN and CDR2 is SYDVKM. The CDR3 has 15 amino acids. After removal of 3 bases from V and 4 bases from J, the junction contained 6 bases not matched to a gene. Here the CDR3 reads CASSFQTGVNQPQHF. In DNA, the CDR3 is TGTGCCAGCAGTTTCCAAACAGGGGTTAATCAGCCCCAGCATTTT. The variable domain in full, with the rest retrieved from reference TRBV28 and TRBJ1-5, is DVKVTQSSRYLVKRTGEKVFLECVQDMDHENMFWYRQDPGLGLRLIYFSYDVKMKEKGDIPEGYSVSREKKERFSLILESASTNQTSMYLCASSFQTGVNQPQHFGDGTRLSIL.

This clonotype was observed a handful of times. The chain is built from TRBV7-9 and TRBJ1-3, with D possibly being TRBD1 (6 bases). The CDR3 consists of 14 residues. Looked up from germline, CDR1 is SEHNR and CDR2 is FQNEAQ (reference sequence). V shed 6 bases and J shed 0 bases, with 9 bases lying between them. The CDR3 spells CASSTGFSGNTIYF. The CDR3 coding sequence is TGTGCCAGCAGTACAGGGTTCTCTGGAAACACCATATATTTT.

This clonotype was counted between two and nine times. The chain links TRBV30 to TRBJ1-1, with a tentative D call TRBD1 (5 bases). Trimming left V 4 bases short and J 4 bases short, with 16 bases between. The CDR3 consists of 14 residues. From germline, CDR1 is GTSNPN and CDR2 SVGIG (reference sequence). CDR3: CAWIRGRGSTEAFF. CDR3 DNA: TGTGCCTGGATAAGGGGTCGGGGAAGCACTGAAGCTTTCTTT.

The V and J genes are TRBV6-5 and TRBJ2-1, with 8 bases that match TRBD2. This CDR3 spans 16 amino acids. CDR1 and CDR2 from the germline V gene are MNHEY and SVGAGI. Unmatched junction bases numbered 18, after V lost 5 bases and J lost 12 bases. CDR3 nucleotide sequence: TGTGCCAGCAGTACCTCGAGGACTAGCAGGGGCGGGGGGCAGTTCTTC. Its translation is CASSTSRTSRGGGQFF.

The chain recombines TRBV12-3 or TRBV12-4 with TRBJ1-3; tentatively, D is TRBD1 (6 bases). CDR3 length: 14 amino acids. The V end was cut by 5 bases, the J end by 9 bases, with 17 bases between. The CDR3 protein is CASSAGQTPGTIYF. For the CDR3, the DNA is TGTGCCAGCAGTGCCGGACAGACCCCGGGCACCATATATTTT.

This clonotype was observed a single time. In nucleotides, the CDR3 is TGTGCCACCAGTGTACGGGACGGCGATAACCAGTACTTC. Translating gives CATSVRDGDNQYF. The rearrangement links TRBV24-1 to TRBJ2-5, with D possibly called TRBD1 or TRBD2 (5 bases each). This CDR3 spans 13 amino acids. CDR1 and CDR2 (germline): KGHDR, SFDVKD. V lost 5 bases to trimming and J lost 10 bases, with 16 bases between them.

This chain links TRBV24-1 with TRBJ2-6; D not certain. The germline V gene encodes CDR1 KGHDR and CDR2 SFDVKD. This CDR3 contains 16 residues. The ends were cut back, 2 bases at V and 2 bases at J, with 9 bases in the middle. The CDR3 DNA reads as TGTGCCACCAGTGATTCTCATAAAACTGGGGCCAACGTCCTGACTTTC. The encoded protein is CATSDSHKTGANVLTF.

The chain employs TRBV11-2 and TRBJ2-1; 8 bases match TRBD2. Trimming at V came to 4 bases and at J to 12 bases, leaving 8 bases not matched to a gene. The CDR3 sequence is 13 residues long. The germline gives CDR1 SGHAT, CDR2 FQNNGV. The CDR3 loop is CASSSGLEISQFF. CDR3 in DNA: TGTGCCAGCAGCTCGGGACTAGAGATCTCGCAGTTCTTC.

This clonotype was counted once. The V gene is TRBV7-9, the J gene TRBJ2-1, with unresolved D. Per the germline V gene, CDR1 is SEHNR and CDR2 is FQNEAQ (reference sequence). The CDR3 spans 10 residues. Trimming cost V 6 bases and J 6 bases, with 3 bases left between them. The CDR3 sequence: CASSVNEQFF. As DNA, the CDR3 is TGTGCCAGCAGTGTCAATGAGCAGTTCTTC. Using reference TRBV7-9 and TRBJ2-1 for the parts outside the CDR3, the full variable domain is DTGVSQNPRHKITKRGQNVTFRCDPISEHNRLYWYRQTLGQGPEFLTYFQNEAQLEKSRLLSDRFSAERPKGSFSTLEIQRTEQGDSAMYLCASSVNEQFFGPGTRLTVL.

The rearrangement uses TRBV2 and TRBJ2-5, with 10 nucleotides matching TRBD2. Germline V lookup: CDR1 SNHLY, CDR2 FYNNEI. This CDR3 spans 14 amino acids. The trim removed 7 bases at V and 1 base at J, leaving 3 bases unmatched. The chain's CDR3 is CASKAGGFQETQYF. CDR3 bases: TGTGCCAGCAAAGCGGGAGGGTTCCAAGAGACCCAGTACTTC.